The next 12 T cell receptor beta chains were all read from a single sample in a study of blood T cell repertoires in COVID-19. Produced via immunoSEQ multiplex PCR; TCRdb's table is partial and in-frame only. The table has about 200,000 clones, roughly 90% seen once; the top ten hold 1.5% to 2%. Sequencing was carried out using peripheral blood. The receptors stem from a young man with active or convalescent COVID-19.

The chain links TRBV20-1 to TRBJ1-1; D not certain. Trimming left V 5 bases short and J 5 bases short, with 6 bases between. CDR1 is DFQATT and CDR2 is SNEGSKA in the germline V gene (reference sequence). The CDR3 is 10 residues long. In DNA, the CDR3 is TGCAGTGCTCTAAAGACTGAAGCTTTCTTT. Translating gives CSALKTEAFF.

The V gene is TRBV7-9, the J gene TRBJ2-1, with 7 bases aligning to TRBD2. J lost 6 bases, V lost 5 bases, and 10 bases had no gene match. CDR3 length equals 15 residues. Germline CDR1 SEHNR, CDR2 FQNEAQ (reference sequence). CDR3 residues: CASSPPRRGINEQFF. The CDR3 DNA reads as TGTGCCAGCAGCCCACCCCGGCGGGGGATCAATGAGCAGTTCTTC.

The chain is built from TRBV6-5 and TRBJ2-7, with D perhaps matching TRBD2 (6 bases). Deletions cut 6 bases from V and 1 base from J, with 13 bases between. Germline CDR1 reads MNHEY; CDR2 reads SVGAGI. CDR3 length: 14 amino acids. CDR3 loop: CASRTGTFSYEQYF. For the CDR3, the DNA is TGTGCCAGCAGAACCGGGACTTTTTCCTACGAGCAGTACTTC.

V gene TRBV29-1 combines with J gene TRBJ1-2; D gene ambiguous. Trimming shortened V by 2 bases and J by 0 bases, and 7 bases separated the two germline ends. CDR3 length equals 13 residues. The germline V gene encodes CDR1 SQVTM and CDR2 ANQGSEA. CDR3 nucleotide sequence: TGCAGCGTTGAACCGGGGACTAACTATGGCTACACCTTC. This sequence encodes CSVEPGTNYGYTF.

V and J are TRBV2 and TRBJ1-5; 10 bases match TRBD1. Trimming cost V 6 bases and J 6 bases; bases outside gene matches: 8. Germline CDR1 and CDR2: SNHLY and FYNNEI. This CDR3 contains 15 residues. CDR3 bases: TGTGCCAGCAGAGAGACAGGGGGCAGGCGTCAGCCCCAGCATTTT. Translated: CASRETGGRRQPQHF.

This chain uses TRBV5-1 with TRBJ1-1; 9 bases agree with TRBD1. CDR3 size: 18 residues. Germline V gene lookup returns CDR1 SGHRS and CDR2 YFSETQ. The J segment lost 0 bases and the V segment lost 2 bases, leaving 11 bases of the junction unmatched. As DNA, the CDR3 is TGCGCCAGCAGCTTCAACCCGCCGGGACAGGGCATGAACACTGAAGCTTTCTTT. Protein product: CASSFNPPGQGMNTEAFF.

The V gene is TRBV24-1, the J gene TRBJ2-2; D is possibly TRBD1 (5 bases). The germline gives CDR1 KGHDR, CDR2 SFDVKD. The ends were cut back, 1 base at V and 7 bases at J, with 24 bases in the middle. The CDR3 spans 19 residues. The CDR3 nucleotides are TGTGCCACCAGTGATTTAGGTGTTGAAGACAGTAATTCCATCGGGGAGCTGTTTTTT. It codes for CATSDLGVEDSNSIGELFF.

The chain employs TRBV19 and TRBJ1-1, with D perhaps TRBD1 (6 bases). Germline V lookup: CDR1 LNHDA, CDR2 SQIVND (reference sequence). This CDR3 comprises 13 residues. V lost 5 bases to trimming and J lost 0 bases, with 7 bases between them. The CDR3 sequence: CASSGTMNTEAFF. CDR3 coding DNA: TGTGCCAGTAGTGGGACAATGAACACTGAAGCTTTCTTT.

The genes are TRBV5-1 and TRBJ2-3; D is perhaps TRBD2 (6 bases). V shed 7 bases and J shed 0 bases, with 12 bases lying between them. Germline V gene sequence: CDR1 SGHRS, CDR2 YFSETQ. This CDR3 contains 14 residues. CDR3 sequence reads: CASATGTSTDTQYF. The CDR3 coding sequence is TGCGCCAGCGCCACCGGGACTAGCACAGATACGCAGTATTTT.

V usage is TRBV6-5 and J usage is TRBJ1-5; possible D gene TRBD1, 6 bases. V dropped 8 bases and J dropped 4 bases, with 12 bases sitting between them. This CDR3 comprises 13 residues. Germline V CDR1 and CDR2: MNHEY, SVGAGI. The chain's CDR3 is CASSDRNNQPQHF. In DNA, the CDR3 is TGTGCCAGCTCGGACAGAAATAATCAGCCCCAGCATTTT.

V usage is TRBV6-5 and J usage is TRBJ1-1, with a weak D call TRBD1 (5 bases). This CDR3 comprises 14 residues. V was pared by 6 bases and J by 3 bases, with 14 bases between. Germline V CDR1 and CDR2: MNHEY, SVGAGI. CDR3 DNA sequence: TGTGCCAGCAGCCAGGGCACGAGTTACACTGAAGCTTTCTTT. This gives the protein CASSQGTSYTEAFF.

The gene calls are TRBV5-6 and TRBJ2-1, with D possibly being TRBD1 (6 bases). Germline V CDR1 and CDR2: SGHDT, YYEEEE. The CDR3 length is 16 residues. The V end lost 4 bases, the J end lost 3 bases, and 17 bases lay between the germline ends. The chain's CDR3 is CASSQGLGTNYNEQFF. The CDR3 DNA follows: TGTGCCAGCAGCCAAGGCCTGGGGACAAACTACAATGAGCAGTTCTTC.